Below are 4 T cell receptor beta chains sequenced from a single sample in a study of T cell responses to AZD1222 COVID-19 vaccine. This table comes from immunoSEQ multiplex PCR, and its TCRdb copy is limited to in-frame clones, with some not included. The data show 140,000 or so clones, about 86% seen once. The sample was peripheral blood, taken 28 days after the second AZD1222 dose. These receptors were collected from an adult who received the AZD1222 COVID-19 vaccine.

This chain uses TRBV7-9 with TRBJ2-3; the match to TRBD2 covers 11 bases. CDR3 length equals 16 residues. The germline gives CDR1 SEHNR, CDR2 FQNEAQ (reference sequence). V trimming: 1 base; J trimming: 1 base; junction bases outside the gene matches: 1. The CDR3 bases are TGTGCCAGCAGCTTAGAACTAGCGGGAGGCACAGATACGCAGTATTTT. This sequence encodes CASSLELAGGTDTQYF.

The chain links TRBV6-4 to TRBJ1-2; no clear D gene. Trimming removed 1 base at V and 4 bases at J, with 10 bases between. This CDR3 has 14 residues. Germline CDR1 is MRHNA and CDR2 is SNTAGT. In DNA form, the CDR3 reads TGTGCCAGCAGTGACTTCCCGGGGATCTATGGCTACACCTTC. This gives the protein CASSDFPGIYGYTF.

The V and J genes are TRBV5-4 and TRBJ1-2, with a weak D call TRBD1 (6 bases). Germline V lookup: CDR1 SGHNT, CDR2 YYREEE (reference sequence). The V end lost 0 bases, the J end lost 0 bases, and 18 bases lay between the germline ends. The CDR3 contains 18 residues. The CDR3 loop reads CASSLGGPGSGTNYGYTF. The CDR3, as DNA: TGTGCCAGCAGCTTGGGGGGGCCGGGGTCAGGGACTAACTATGGCTACACCTTC.

The chain has TRBV4-1 and TRBJ1-1; D is undetermined. Trimming cost V 1 base and J 1 base, with 7 bases left between them. Germline CDR1 is MGHRA and CDR2 is YSYEKL. The CDR3 sequence is 14 residues long. The CDR3 protein is CASSQGWGNTEAFF. The DNA of the CDR3 is TGCGCCAGCAGCCAAGGTTGGGGGAACACTGAAGCTTTCTTT.